The 32 T cell receptor beta chains presented below share a single source sample, sequenced in a study of control samples from healthy donors and cancer patients (dated by TCRdb to 2020 to 2021). Libraries were built with the immunoSEQ multiplex PCR assay. The immuneACCESS repertoire file appears here via TCRdb, limited to in-frame rearrangements. These files lack a portion of the clones; in checked studies, under half of the deficit traces to unresolved V genes, and the cause of the others is not known. The sample records 130,000 to 150,000 clones, about 90% of which are singletons. The ten largest clones add up to approximately 3% of the sample. Sequenced input: blood. These TCRs come from a man aged 25 to 40 in good health.

This chain connects TRBV2 to TRBJ1-1; 7 bases align to TRBD1. The CDR3 sequence is 15 residues long. Trimming cost V 6 bases and J 1 base; bases outside gene matches: 8. Germline assignment: CDR1 SNHLY and CDR2 FYNNEI. The CDR3 DNA reads as TGTGCCAGCAGGGAAACTAACAGGGGGAACACTGAAGCTTTCTTT. It specifies CASRETNRGNTEAFF.

This rearrangement joins TRBV2 to TRBJ1-1, with D possibly TRBD1 on 6 matching bases. Germline V gene data show CDR1 as SNHLY and CDR2 as FYNNEI. V lost 6 bases, J lost 8 bases, and 7 bases lay in between. This CDR3 region has 10 residues. CDR3 nucleotide sequence: TGTGCCAGCAGCGACAGGGAAGCTTTCTTT. Its protein product is CASSDREAFF. Supplemented by reference TRBV2 and TRBJ1-1, the full variable domain reads EPEVTQTPSHQVTQMGQEVILRCVPISNHLYFYWYRQILGQKVEFLVSFYNNEISEKSEIFDDQFSVERPDGSNFTLKIRSTKLEDSAMYFCASSDREAFFGQGTRLTVV.

The gene calls are TRBV3-1 (or the pseudogene TRBV3-2) and TRBJ2-1, with TRBD1 as a possible D gene (6 bases). This CDR3 has 14 amino acids. From germline, CDR1 is LGHDT and CDR2 YNNKEL (reference sequence). The germline V and J ends were trimmed by 4 bases and 12 bases, with 19 bases remaining between them. Written as DNA, the CDR3 is TGTGCCAGCAGCCCAGGGGCCACCACCGGCGGGCAGTTCTTC. It yields the protein CASSPGATTGGQFF.

This clone was seen only once. V and J are TRBV29-1 and TRBJ1-2; D is perhaps TRBD1 (5 bases). Germline V lookup: CDR1 SQVTM, CDR2 ANQGSEA. Trimming took off 8 bases at V and 3 bases at J, with 16 bases between the two ends. The CDR3 totals 13 residues. The CDR3 bases are TGCAGCCACACACTGGGAGGGGACTATGGCTACACCTTC. It yields the protein CSHTLGGDYGYTF.

Regarding this clone: The sample has other DNA sequences that encode this CDR3 too. The genes are TRBV12-5 and TRBJ1-5; a weak D match, TRBD1 (5 bases). The CDR3 has 13 amino acids. Between the trimmed V and J ends, which lost 1 base and 6 bases, there was a span of 7 bases. Looked up from germline, CDR1 is LGHNT and CDR2 is FRNRAP. CDR3 residues: CASGLGRGQPQHF. CDR3 nucleotides: TGTGCTAGTGGTTTGGGAAGGGGTCAGCCCCAGCATTTT.

J is TRBJ1-1 and V is TRBV27; 8 positions match TRBD1. This CDR3 has 15 residues. The germline gives CDR1 MNHEY, CDR2 SMNVEV (reference sequence). V shed 2 bases and J 1 base; nucleotides not matched to a gene: 3. The CDR3, as DNA: TGTGCCAGCAGTTTAGGGACAGGAGCGAACACTGAAGCTTTCTTT. Translation gives CASSLGTGANTEAFF.

The V gene is TRBV6-5, the J gene TRBJ1-2, with D possibly being TRBD1 (6 bases). Germline V gene sequence: CDR1 MNHEY, CDR2 SVGAGI. Deletions cut 0 bases from V and 0 bases from J, with 11 bases between. This CDR3 contains 16 residues. CDR3 sequence reads: CASSYSVGGSNYGYTF. The CDR3 DNA reads as TGTGCCAGCAGTTACTCGGTAGGGGGGTCTAACTATGGCTACACCTTC.

The V call is TRBV18, the J call TRBJ1-4; D is possibly TRBD1 (6 bases). The CDR3 runs 15 residues. The V gene lost 0 bases and the J gene lost 3 bases, with 8 bases spanning the gap. Germline CDR1 reads KGHSH; CDR2 reads LQKENI. The CDR3 spells CASSPPDRPNEKLFF. In DNA form, the CDR3 reads TGTGCCAGCTCACCACCGGACAGACCTAATGAAAAACTGTTTTTT.

This chain links TRBV28 with TRBJ1-5; D is unclear. The CDR3 has 12 residues. The V gene lost 6 bases and the J gene lost 4 bases, with 7 bases spanning the gap. CDR1 and CDR2 (germline): MDHEN, SYDVKM. The CDR3 loop is CASSQTNQPQHF. CDR3 sequence (DNA): TGTGCCAGCAGCCAAACGAATCAGCCCCAGCATTTT. Using reference TRBV28 and TRBJ1-5 for the parts outside the CDR3, the full variable domain is DVKVTQSSRYLVKRTGEKVFLECVQDMDHENMFWYRQDPGLGLRLIYFSYDVKMKEKGDIPEGYSVSREKKERFSLILESASTNQTSMYLCASSQTNQPQHFGDGTRLSIL.

The chain joins TRBV7-8 to TRBJ2-1; D unresolved. Trimming cost V 3 bases and J 3 bases, with 12 bases left between them. There are 15 residues in the CDR3. Germline-derived CDR1 and CDR2 are SGHVS and FQNEAQ. For the CDR3, the DNA is TGTGCCAGCAGCTTTGTCAGGCAGAGCTACAATGAGCAGTTCTTC. It codes for CASSFVRQSYNEQFF.

The chain recombines TRBV9 with TRBJ2-1, with 8 bases matching TRBD2. The CDR3 has 15 amino acids. Germline V gene lookup returns CDR1 SGDLS and CDR2 YYNGEE. V lost 4 bases to trimming and J lost 5 bases; unmatched junction nucleotides: 8. The CDR3, as DNA: TGTGCCAGCAGCCCCGACGGGGGGGATCACAATGAGCAGTTCTTC. Translation: CASSPDGGDHNEQFF. The full variable domain, in which reference TRBV9 and TRBJ2-1 provide the parts outside the CDR3, is DSGVTQTPKHLITATGQRVTLRCSPRSGDLSVYWYQQSLDQGLQFLIQYYNGEERAKGNILERFSAQQFPDLHSELNLSSLELGDSALYFCASSPDGGDHNEQFFGPGTRLTVL.

This clone showed up many times. This sequence joins TRBV24-1 and TRBJ2-3; the D gene is possibly TRBD1 (6 bases). CDR1 is KGHDR and CDR2 is SFDVKD in the germline V gene. This CDR3 comprises 16 residues. The V end lost 3 bases, the J end lost 0 bases, and 12 bases lay between the germline ends. The CDR3 coding sequence is TGTGCCACCAGTGATGCGAGGGGGTGGAGCACAGATACGCAGTATTTT. It codes for CATSDARGWSTDTQYF.

The chain employs TRBV5-1 and TRBJ2-3; D gene uncertain. There are 13 residues in the CDR3. The V end was cut by 2 bases, the J end by 4 bases, with 8 bases between. The germline V gene has CDR1 SGHRS and CDR2 YFSETQ. This CDR3 reads CASSFGEADTQYF. The CDR3 coding sequence is TGCGCCAGCAGCTTTGGTGAAGCAGATACGCAGTATTTT.

The CDR3 DNA reads TGTGCCAGCAGCCCTCTCCCCTTGTCCGGGACAGGGAGTGGGGCCAACGTCCTGACTTTC. Protein sequence: CASSPLPLSGTGSGANVLTF. The chain has TRBV9 and TRBJ2-6, with 9 bases lining up with TRBD1. The CDR3 has 20 residues. From germline, CDR1 is SGDLS and CDR2 YYNGEE. V lost 4 bases to trimming and J lost 3 bases; unmatched junction nucleotides: 17. The entire variable domain, with the rest obtained from reference TRBV9 and TRBJ2-6, is as follows: DSGVTQTPKHLITATGQRVTLRCSPRSGDLSVYWYQQSLDQGLQFLIQYYNGEERAKGNILERFSAQQFPDLHSELNLSSLELGDSALYFCASSPLPLSGTGSGANVLTFGAGSRLTVL.

The rearrangement joins TRBV5-6 to TRBJ1-3; TRBD1 aligns across 9 bases. J lost 4 bases, V lost 0 bases, and 8 bases had no gene match. This CDR3 has 17 residues. Germline CDR1 SGHDT, CDR2 YYEEEE. For the CDR3, the DNA is TGTGCCAGCAGCTTGGGGTTCGGACAGGGGATCGGAAACACCATATATTTT. Encoded protein: CASSLGFGQGIGNTIYF.

CDR3 residues: CASSSMRRIGSGNTIYF. CDR3 in DNA: TGTGCCAGCAGCTCAATGAGGAGGATTGGTTCTGGAAACACCATATATTTT. V is TRBV9 and J is TRBJ1-3, with no clear D. The germline V and J ends were trimmed by 4 bases and 1 base, with 18 bases remaining between them. This CDR3 comprises 17 residues. Germline CDR1 is SGDLS and CDR2 is YYNGEE.

V usage is TRBV19 and J usage is TRBJ1-5; 10 nucleotides align to TRBD1. Trimming took 5 bases from V and 1 from J; bases not matched to a gene: 11. The CDR3 runs 18 residues. In germline, CDR1 is LNHDA, CDR2 SQIVND (reference sequence). For the CDR3, the DNA is TGTGCCAGTAGTCCTCCGGGACAGGGGATAGGCAGCAATCAGCCCCAGCATTTT. This translates into CASSPPGQGIGSNQPQHF. Using reference TRBV19 and TRBJ1-5 for the parts outside the CDR3, the full variable domain is DGGITQSPKYLFRKEGQNVTLSCEQNLNHDAMYWYRQDPGQGLRLIYYSQIVNDFQKGDIAEGYSVSREKKESFPLTVTSAQKNPTAFYLCASSPPGQGIGSNQPQHFGDGTRLSIL.

The J gene is TRBJ2-7, the V gene TRBV2; tentative D call: TRBD2 (7 bases). Per germline, CDR1 SNHLY and CDR2 FYNNEI. The CDR3 totals 15 residues. V lost 3 bases and J lost 2, with 14 bases in between. CDR3 bases: TGTGCCAGCAGTGATCATGGGGGGGCGACCTACGAGCAGTACTTC. Protein product: CASSDHGGATYEQYF.

V and J are TRBV19 and TRBJ2-3, with 8 bases that match TRBD2. This CDR3 comprises 18 residues. With 1 base clipped from V and 0 bases from J, the junction kept 9 bases outside the gene matches. CDR1 is LNHDA, CDR2 SQIVND, per germline (reference sequence). CDR3 residues: CASSIGGGLATSTDTQYF. The CDR3 bases are TGTGCCAGTAGTATAGGCGGGGGGTTAGCGACTAGCACAGATACGCAGTATTTT.

V and J are TRBV2 and TRBJ2-3, with D possibly TRBD1 on 6 matching bases. CDR1 is SNHLY and CDR2 is FYNNEI in the germline V gene. Trimming took 7 bases from V and 4 from J, leaving 9 bases between them. This CDR3 contains 12 residues. The CDR3 loop is CASKRQADTQYF. CDR3 DNA sequence: TGTGCCAGCAAACGACAGGCAGATACGCAGTATTTT.

The chain carries TRBV7-2 and TRBJ2-3; the D gene is possibly TRBD1 (6 bases). The CDR3 spans 15 residues. Germline CDR1 is SGHTA and CDR2 is FQGNSA. Trimming shortened V by 1 base and J by 1 base, and 9 bases separated the two germline ends. CDR3 amino acids: CASSLVWGRTDTQYF. CDR3 bases: TGTGCCAGCAGCTTAGTTTGGGGGCGCACAGATACGCAGTATTTT.

The chain uses TRBV24-1 and TRBJ2-1; a weak D match, TRBD2 (5 bases). The CDR3 totals 14 residues. The V gene lost 0 bases and the J gene lost 6 bases, with 8 bases spanning the gap. Germline CDR1 reads KGHDR; CDR2 reads SFDVKD. DNA for the CDR3: TGTGCCACCAGTGATTTGTGGAGGAGCAATGAGCAGTTCTTC. Protein product: CATSDLWRSNEQFF.

This chain connects TRBV6-5 to TRBJ1-5; D ambiguous. The germline V and J ends were trimmed by 6 bases and 11 bases, with 17 bases remaining between them. The V gene's germline CDR1 is MNHEY and CDR2 SVGAGI. The CDR3 totals 13 residues. CDR3 in amino acids: CASSPDRDQAQHF. The CDR3 DNA is TGTGCCAGCAGCCCGGACCGGGATCAAGCCCAGCATTTT.

The CDR3 protein is CASSLGTDSYEQYF. The CDR3 DNA sequence: TGTGCCAGCAGTTTAGGGACAGACTCCTACGAGCAGTACTTC. The rearrangement links TRBV27 to TRBJ2-7; TRBD1 matches 7 bases. The CDR3 has 14 residues. After removal of 2 bases from V and 0 bases from J, the junction contained 1 base not matched to a gene. The germline CDR1 and CDR2 sequences are MNHEY and SMNVEV (reference sequence).

J is TRBJ2-3 and V is TRBV5-1; TRBD1 matches at 7 bases. With 3 bases clipped from V and 2 bases from J, the junction kept 6 bases outside the gene matches. This CDR3 is 15 amino acids long. The germline V gene has CDR1 SGHRS and CDR2 YFSETQ. In DNA form, the CDR3 reads TGCGCCAGCAGCTGGGCCGGGACAGACACAGATACGCAGTATTTT. The encoded protein is CASSWAGTDTDTQYF.

The genes are TRBV7-6 and TRBJ2-2, with TRBD2 identical over 8 bases. V dropped 1 base and J dropped 6; count of bases not matched to a gene: 7. The germline V gene has CDR1 SGHVS and CDR2 FNYEAQ. This CDR3 is built from 16 residues. CDR3 DNA sequence: TGTGCCAGCAGCTTAGATGGTAGCGGGGTCTCCGGGGAGCTGTTTTTT. Its translation is CASSLDGSGVSGELFF. The full variable domain, completed using reference TRBV7-6 and TRBJ2-2, is GAGVSQSPRYKVTKRGQDVALRCDPISGHVSLYWYRQALGQGPEFLTYFNYEAQQDKSGLPNDRFSAERPEGSISTLTIQRTEQRDSAMYRCASSLDGSGVSGELFFGEGSRLTVL.

This chain uses TRBV3-1 (or the pseudogene TRBV3-2) with TRBJ2-1; 9 bases fit TRBD1. The J segment lost 6 bases and the V segment lost 5 bases, leaving 5 bases of the junction unmatched. Germline V gives CDR1 LGHDT, CDR2 YNNKEL (reference sequence). There are 14 residues in the CDR3. Written as DNA, the CDR3 is TGTGCCAGCAGCGTCACAGGGGGCCCCAATGAGCAGTTCTTC. It yields the protein CASSVTGGPNEQFF.

The gene calls are TRBV6-6 and TRBJ2-7, with D perhaps TRBD1 or TRBD2 (5 bases each). Looked up from germline, CDR1 is MNHNY and CDR2 is SVGAGI (reference sequence). V was clipped by 5 bases and J by 3 bases, with 20 bases between them. The CDR3 consists of 16 residues. The CDR3 DNA sequence: TGTGCCAGCAGTACCCAGAAACCAGGGACCTACTACGAGCAGTACTTC. Translating gives CASSTQKPGTYYEQYF.

The chain employs TRBV27 and TRBJ2-1; D possibly uses TRBD1 or TRBD2 (5 bases each). Germline V gene lookup returns CDR1 MNHEY and CDR2 SMNVEV (reference sequence). The length of the CDR3 is 19 residues. Trimming stripped 5 bases from V and 3 bases from J, with 26 bases between. CDR3 amino acids: CASSPQSGLGVLDYNEQFF. The CDR3 nucleotides are TGTGCCAGCAGTCCCCAGTCGGGGTTGGGGGTCCTAGACTACAATGAGCAGTTCTTC.

The rearrangement uses TRBV5-6 and TRBJ2-2, with 7 nucleotides matching TRBD1. Germline V gene data show CDR1 as SGHDT and CDR2 as YYEEEE. Trimming cost V 4 bases and J 1 base; bases outside gene matches: 4. This CDR3 comprises 15 residues. CDR3 residues: CASSRQGRNTGELFF. The CDR3, as DNA: TGTGCCAGCAGCCGACAGGGTAGGAACACCGGGGAGCTGTTTTTT.

The rearrangement uses TRBV27 and TRBJ2-1; 8 bases are a match to TRBD2. The CDR3 contains 18 residues. The ends lost 4 bases at V and 2 bases at J; junction bases unmatched: 13. Germline values: CDR1 MNHEY, CDR2 SMNVEV (reference sequence). Written as DNA, the CDR3 is TGTGCCAGCAGTTCGCCTCCCCTTACGGGGGGGACCTACAATGAGCAGTTCTTC. Protein: CASSSPPLTGGTYNEQFF.

The V and J genes are TRBV11-2 and TRBJ1-2, with D perhaps matching TRBD1 (5 bases). Germline V gene lookup returns CDR1 SGHAT and CDR2 FQNNGV. The CDR3 covers 15 residues. V was shortened by 1 base and J by 6 bases, with 15 bases between the two germline ends. CDR3 region: CASSLVPGYEDGYTF. DNA for the CDR3: TGTGCCAGCAGCTTAGTCCCAGGGTATGAGGATGGCTACACCTTC.